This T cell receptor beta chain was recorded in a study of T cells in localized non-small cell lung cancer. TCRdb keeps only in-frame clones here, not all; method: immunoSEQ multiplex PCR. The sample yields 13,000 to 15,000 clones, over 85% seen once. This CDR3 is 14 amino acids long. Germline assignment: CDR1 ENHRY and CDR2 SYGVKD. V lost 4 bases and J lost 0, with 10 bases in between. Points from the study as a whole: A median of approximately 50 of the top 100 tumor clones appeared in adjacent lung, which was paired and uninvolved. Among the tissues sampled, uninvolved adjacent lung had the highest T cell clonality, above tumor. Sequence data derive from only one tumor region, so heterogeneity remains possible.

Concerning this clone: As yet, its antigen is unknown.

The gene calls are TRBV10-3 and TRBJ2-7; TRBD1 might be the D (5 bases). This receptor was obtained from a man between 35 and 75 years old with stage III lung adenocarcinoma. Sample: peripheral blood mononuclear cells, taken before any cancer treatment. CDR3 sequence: CAISAQGTSYEQYF. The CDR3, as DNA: TGTGCCATCAGTGCTCAGGGTACCTCCTACGAGCAGTACTTC.